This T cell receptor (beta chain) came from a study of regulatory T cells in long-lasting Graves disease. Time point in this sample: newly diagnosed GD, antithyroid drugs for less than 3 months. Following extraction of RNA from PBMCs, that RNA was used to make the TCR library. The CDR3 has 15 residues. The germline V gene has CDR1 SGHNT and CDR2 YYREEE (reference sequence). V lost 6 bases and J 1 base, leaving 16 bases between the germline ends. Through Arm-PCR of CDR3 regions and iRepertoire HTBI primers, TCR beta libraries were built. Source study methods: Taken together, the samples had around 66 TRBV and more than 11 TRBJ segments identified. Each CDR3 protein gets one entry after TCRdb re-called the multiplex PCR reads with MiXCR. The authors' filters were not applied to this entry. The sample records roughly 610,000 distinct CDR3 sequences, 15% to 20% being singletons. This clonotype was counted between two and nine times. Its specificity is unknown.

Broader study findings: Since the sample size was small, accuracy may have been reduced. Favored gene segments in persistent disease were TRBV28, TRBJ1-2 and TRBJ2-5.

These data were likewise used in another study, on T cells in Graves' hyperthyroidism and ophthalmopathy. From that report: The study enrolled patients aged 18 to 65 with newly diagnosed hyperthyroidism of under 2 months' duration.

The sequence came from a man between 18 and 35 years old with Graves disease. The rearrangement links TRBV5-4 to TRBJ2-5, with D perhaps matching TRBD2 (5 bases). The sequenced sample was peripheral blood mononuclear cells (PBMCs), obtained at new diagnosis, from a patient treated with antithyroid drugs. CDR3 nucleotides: TGTGCCAGCACCGATACAGCGGAAATCCAAGAGACCCAGTACTTC. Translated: CASTDTAEIQETQYF. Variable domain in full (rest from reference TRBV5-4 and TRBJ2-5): ETGVTQSPTHLIKTRGQQVTLRCSSQSGHNTVSWYQQALGQGPQFIFQYYREEENGRGNFPPRFSGLQFPNYSSELNVNALELDDSALYLCASTDTAEIQETQYFGPGTRLLVL.